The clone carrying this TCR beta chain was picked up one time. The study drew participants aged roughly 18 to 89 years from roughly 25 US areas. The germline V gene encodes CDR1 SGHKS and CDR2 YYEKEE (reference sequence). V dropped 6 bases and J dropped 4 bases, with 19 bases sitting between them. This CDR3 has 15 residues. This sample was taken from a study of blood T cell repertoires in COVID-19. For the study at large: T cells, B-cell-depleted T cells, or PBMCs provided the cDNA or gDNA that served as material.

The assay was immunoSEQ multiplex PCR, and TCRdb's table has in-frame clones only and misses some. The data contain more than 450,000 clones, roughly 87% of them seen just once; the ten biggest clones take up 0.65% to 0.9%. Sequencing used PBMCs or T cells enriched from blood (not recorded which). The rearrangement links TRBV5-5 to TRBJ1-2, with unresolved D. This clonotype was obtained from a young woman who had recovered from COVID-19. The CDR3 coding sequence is TGTGCCAGCAACCCGGAGGAGGGATCAACCTATGGCTACACCTTC. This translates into CASNPEEGSTYGYTF.